This TCR beta chain was found in a study of Ad26.COV2.S vaccination and SARS-CoV-2 variants. V lost 3 bases and J 0 bases, leaving 5 bases between the germline ends. CDR1 MNHNS and CDR2 SASEGT come from the germline V gene. The CDR3 is 14 amino acids. The data were produced by immunoSEQ multiplex PCR, yet TCRdb's version contains in-frame clones alone and is incomplete. The sample lists some 340,000 clones; about 82% were seen once. Treatment noted: 19 received Ad26.COV2.S at low or high dose, single or two shots; about 5 received placebo; per-sample allocation not given. Collection of the samples took place on day 63 after the first injection of vaccine or placebo.

This chain links TRBV6-1 with TRBJ2-2; D is unclear. Sample: peripheral blood, taken in a trial of Ad26.COV2.S vaccine versus placebo. The TCR comes from a person between 18 and 65 years old who received the Ad26.COV2.S COVID-19 vaccine or a placebo. DNA of the CDR3: TGTGCCAGCAGTGACAGAACGAACACCGGGGAGCTGTTTTTT. Residues: CASSDRTNTGELFF.